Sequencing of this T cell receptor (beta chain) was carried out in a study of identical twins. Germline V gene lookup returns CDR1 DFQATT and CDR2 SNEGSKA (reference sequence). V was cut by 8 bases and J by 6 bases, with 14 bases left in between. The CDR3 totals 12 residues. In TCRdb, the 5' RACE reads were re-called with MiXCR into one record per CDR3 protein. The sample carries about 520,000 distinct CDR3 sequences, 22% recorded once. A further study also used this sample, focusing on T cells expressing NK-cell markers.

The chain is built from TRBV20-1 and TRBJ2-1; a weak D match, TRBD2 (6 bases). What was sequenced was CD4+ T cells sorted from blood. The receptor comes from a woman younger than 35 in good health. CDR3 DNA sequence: TGCAGTCCCCCCGGCGGGGCCAATGAGCAGTTCTTC. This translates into CSPPGGANEQFF.